One TCR beta chain is described in this entry. The method was immunoSEQ multiplex PCR; TCRdb's version includes in-frame clones alone and lacks a portion of them. The sample lists 100,000 to 120,000 clones; approximately 70% were seen once. V shed 1 base and J 2 bases; nucleotides not matched to a gene: 4. Germline V lookup: CDR1 SGHTA, CDR2 FQGNSA. The CDR3 consists of 15 residues. The record originates from a study of blood T cell repertoires in COVID-19. This sequence originates from a woman aged 60-70 years with acute or convalescent COVID-19. The V call is TRBV7-2, the J call TRBJ2-7; 8 bases align to TRBD1. Input material: peripheral blood. The CDR3 DNA reads as TGTGCCAGCAGCTTAGGCTGGGACAGGACCTACGAGCAGTACTTC. It codes for CASSLGWDRTYEQYF. The full variable domain, completed using reference TRBV7-2 and TRBJ2-7, is GAGVSQSPSNKVTEKGKDVELRCDPISGHTALYWYRQSLGQGLEFLIYFQGNSAPDKSGLPSDRFSAERTGGSVSTLTIQRTQQEDSAVYLCASSLGWDRTYEQYFGPGTRLTVT.